The clone carrying this T cell receptor (beta chain) was seen a few times. The antigen remains unidentified. TCRdb reprocessed the 5' RACE reads via MiXCR and lists one record per CDR3 protein. The sample shows approximately 190,000 distinct CDR3 sequences, approximately 16% of them seen only once. These data come from a study of T-cell memory formation after mild COVID-19. Across the whole study: Most TCR clusters belonged to a single donor.

Per the germline V gene, CDR1 is SEHNR and CDR2 is FQNEAQ (reference sequence). V shed 0 bases and J 1 base; nucleotides not matched to a gene: 8. This CDR3 is 17 amino acids long. Study outcomes and limitations: Some clones that responded turned up in pre-infection memory, which suggests that cross-reactive memory joined in.

The source material was PBMCs or a T cell subset sorted from them (not recorded which). The gene calls are TRBV7-9 and TRBJ1-1; 7 bases line up with TRBD1. The sequence derives from an adult woman who had mild COVID-19 (a few samples of this study predate the infection). Cell type and time point are not known. The CDR3 is CASSLAHHRGENTEAFF. CDR3 nucleotide sequence: TGTGCCAGCAGCTTAGCCCATCACAGGGGCGAGAACACTGAAGCTTTCTTT.